This T cell receptor (beta chain) was identified during a study of cytomegalovirus exposure and HLA in healthy donors. Study context: The Caucasian-associated ancestry cluster held about 80% of a few hundred genotyped donors. Notes on the study in general: In a later analysis, most CMV-associated TCR beta chains appeared HLA-restricted. In vitro work confirmed that a few CMV-associated chains recognize CMV antigens.

This clone has only one observation. Its antigen is unidentified. The PCR made use of 60 Vbeta and 13 Jbeta primers. Assay used: immunoSEQ multiplex PCR; TCRdb lists only in-frame clones, some missing. The table includes under 110,000 clones, approximately 85% detected once. Per germline, CDR1 MDHEN and CDR2 SYDVKM. The CDR3 is 14 residues long. The V end lost 6 bases, the J end lost 9 bases, and 17 bases lay between the germline ends. Each of the donors was a healthy bone marrow donor. Sequenced material: PBMCs. This clonotype was obtained from a man aged 25 to 45 in good health and CMV-seronegative. The chain carries TRBV28 and TRBJ2-2; TRBD2 is a possible D gene (5 bases). CDR3 loop: CASRRAVGGWELFF. The CDR3 coding sequence is TGTGCCAGCAGGCGGGCAGTCGGCGGGTGGGAGCTGTTTTTT.